What follows are 22 T cell receptor beta chains derived from one specimen sequenced in a study of shared clonotypes between healthy human individuals. Only in-frame clones appear in the TCRdb table, and some are missing; sequencing was by immunoSEQ multiplex PCR. The sample includes more than 2,000,000 clones, 93% of them seen just once. The sequencing input was naive CD4+ T cells from PBMCs. The subset was: CD45RA+ positively selected. These receptors originate from a man aged 18 to 30 in good health. Some clones in this sample may be carry-over from other donors' samples.

This clone was recorded only once. The rearrangement uses TRBV28 and TRBJ1-2; 7 bases align to TRBD1. CDR3 length: 14 residues. Germline V lookup: CDR1 MDHEN, CDR2 SYDVKM. V was pared by 4 bases and J by 4 bases, with 6 bases of the junction left unmatched. The CDR3 loop is CASSSQGLSYGYTF. The CDR3 DNA sequence: TGTGCCAGCAGTTCACAGGGGTTAAGCTATGGCTACACCTTC.

The chain joins TRBV11-3 to TRBJ2-5; 7 positions match TRBD1. CDR1 is SGHNT and CDR2 is YENEEA in the germline V gene. Trimming at V came to 5 bases and at J to 7 bases, leaving 10 bases not matched to a gene. This CDR3 is built from 14 residues. Here the CDR3 DNA reads TGTGCCAGCAGCCAAAGCGGACCAGGGGGGACCCAGTACTTC. Amino acid sequence: CASSQSGPGGTQYF.

The rearrangement links TRBV6-1 to TRBJ2-4, with D hard to call. V was trimmed by 10 bases and J by 8 bases, leaving 9 bases between them. Germline loops: CDR1 MNHNS, CDR2 SASEGT. The CDR3 covers 10 residues. The CDR3 spells CATALDIQYF. The CDR3 region has the DNA TGTGCCACCGCCTTGGACATTCAGTACTTC.

The chain joins TRBV27 to TRBJ1-1, with D maybe TRBD1 (5 bases). V was shortened by 3 bases and J by 1 base, with 9 bases between the two germline ends. The CDR3 contains 14 residues. Germline assignment: CDR1 MNHEY and CDR2 SMNVEV (reference sequence). Here the CDR3 DNA reads TGTGCCAGCAGTTTTTGGGGCGCGAACACTGAAGCTTTCTTT. It yields the protein CASSFWGANTEAFF.

There are a few counts of this clone. The chain is built from TRBV2 and TRBJ1-5; D gene uncertain. V was clipped by 4 bases and J by 3 bases, with 7 bases between them. The CDR3 extends over 13 amino acids. Germline V CDR1 and CDR2: SNHLY, FYNNEI. CDR3: CASSVIVNQPQHF. In DNA form, the CDR3 reads TGTGCCAGCAGTGTGATTGTCAATCAGCCCCAGCATTTT.

The chain links TRBV5-6 to TRBJ2-3; D possibly corresponds to TRBD1 (6 bases). The germline gives CDR1 SGHDT, CDR2 YYEEEE. Trimming shortened V by 3 bases and J by 2 bases, and 22 bases separated the two germline ends. This CDR3 region has 18 residues. The chain's CDR3 is CASSSGTPTPLYTDTQYF. CDR3 DNA sequence: TGTGCCAGCAGCTCGGGGACACCGACCCCGTTGTACACAGATACGCAGTATTTT.

This chain uses TRBV29-1 with TRBJ2-1, with a tentative D call TRBD2 (7 bases). CDR1 and CDR2 (germline): SQVTM, ANQGSEA. This CDR3 region has 13 residues. CDR3: CSVGGALYNEQFF. CDR3 coding DNA: TGCAGTGTAGGGGGGGCGCTTTACAATGAGCAGTTCTTC.

The chain combines TRBV19 with TRBJ2-7; D is possibly TRBD1 (7 bases). CDR3 length: 16 amino acids. Germline V gene data show CDR1 as LNHDA and CDR2 as SQIVND (reference sequence). The V and J ends lost 5 bases and 1 base respectively, with 18 bases between them. The CDR3 here is CASSGNGAGGSYEQYF. The CDR3 region has the DNA TGTGCCAGTAGTGGAAATGGTGCAGGGGGGTCCTACGAGCAGTACTTC.

The rearrangement links TRBV5-4 to TRBJ2-5, with a tentative D call TRBD1 (6 bases). The germline gives CDR1 SGHNT, CDR2 YYREEE (reference sequence). V was cut by 2 bases and J by 1 base, with 9 bases left in between. The CDR3 length is 14 residues. This CDR3 reads CASSFTGLQETQYF. In DNA, the CDR3 is TGTGCCAGCAGCTTTACAGGGCTCCAAGAGACCCAGTACTTC.

V is TRBV2 and J is TRBJ2-7; 13 bases match TRBD2. Germline loops: CDR1 SNHLY, CDR2 FYNNEI. J lost 6 bases, V lost 3 bases, and 5 bases had no gene match. The CDR3 sequence is 15 residues long. For the CDR3, the DNA is TGTGCCAGCAGTGATAGGACTAGCGGGAGCCTCGAGCAGTACTTC. Translation gives CASSDRTSGSLEQYF.

J is TRBJ2-1 and V is TRBV6-5, with 11 bases that match TRBD2. Germline V gene lookup returns CDR1 MNHEY and CDR2 SVGAGI. Trimming at V came to 7 bases and at J to 5 bases, leaving 7 bases not matched to a gene. This CDR3 is 15 amino acids long. CDR3 bases: TGTGCCAGCAAGAAGGGACTAGCGGAGGACAATGAGCAGTTCTTC. Protein: CASKKGLAEDNEQFF.

The rearrangement joins TRBV28 to TRBJ2-7, with D uncertain. The CDR3 runs 13 residues. Germline loops: CDR1 MDHEN, CDR2 SYDVKM. The V end was cut by 7 bases, the J end by 1 base, with 11 bases between. CDR3 nucleotide sequence: TGTGCCAGCACGCAAGGGTTATCCTACGAGCAGTACTTC. Its protein product is CASTQGLSYEQYF.

The chain combines TRBV18 with TRBJ1-5; D is unclear. This CDR3 region has 15 residues. The germline CDR1 and CDR2 sequences are KGHSH and LQKENI. The germline V and J ends were trimmed by 6 bases and 1 base, with 13 bases remaining between them. CDR3: CASSPTAQSNQPQHF. CDR3 sequence (DNA): TGTGCCAGCTCCCCAACGGCACAGAGCAATCAGCCCCAGCATTTT.

The V call is TRBV28, the J call TRBJ2-7, with 10 bases lining up with TRBD2. This CDR3 is built from 16 residues. CDR1 and CDR2 from the germline V gene are MDHEN and SYDVKM. J gave up 5 bases and V 4 bases, and 11 bases lay outside the gene matches. CDR3 loop: CASSSGSAGLANEQYF. The CDR3 DNA reads TGTGCCAGCAGTTCGGGGTCTGCGGGACTAGCGAACGAGCAGTACTTC.

This chain joins TRBV6-1 and TRBJ2-3; no firm D call. With 2 bases removed from V and 1 base from J, the gap between germline ends came to 16 bases. CDR3 length: 17 residues. Germline V gene data show CDR1 as MNHNS and CDR2 as SASEGT. This chain's CDR3 is CASSELNYVRGTDTQYF. DNA for the CDR3: TGTGCCAGCAGTGAATTGAACTACGTCCGGGGCACAGATACGCAGTATTTT.

The chain joins TRBV5-1 to TRBJ1-5; no definite D call. The germline V gene encodes CDR1 SGHRS and CDR2 YFSETQ. The CDR3 is 13 amino acids. Trimming removed 5 bases from V and 1 base from J, with 7 bases in between. CDR3 nucleotide sequence: TGCGCCAGCAGGGCAGAGAGCAATCAGCCCCAGCATTTT. This gives the protein CASRAESNQPQHF.

This chain joins TRBV28 and TRBJ1-2; possibly TRBD1 for D (5 bases). Trimming shortened V by 3 bases and J by 7 bases, and 21 bases separated the two germline ends. CDR3 length: 16 amino acids. Germline V lookup: CDR1 MDHEN, CDR2 SYDVKM. The CDR3 here is CASSLGQGPRVSGYTF. In DNA, the CDR3 is TGTGCCAGCAGTTTGGGGCAGGGCCCACGAGTCAGTGGCTACACCTTC.

The V call is TRBV7-2, the J call TRBJ2-5, with D perhaps given as TRBD1 or TRBD2 (6 bases each). The CDR3 is 15 amino acids. V lost 5 bases to trimming and J lost 5 bases, with 18 bases between them. The germline V gene encodes CDR1 SGHTA and CDR2 FQGNSA. CDR3 in amino acids: CASSREGGLWETQYF. The CDR3 DNA sequence: TGTGCCAGCAGCCGGGAAGGGGGGCTATGGGAGACCCAGTACTTC. Full variable domain (missing parts from reference TRBV7-2 and TRBJ2-5): GAGVSQSPSNKVTEKGKDVELRCDPISGHTALYWYRQSLGQGLEFLIYFQGNSAPDKSGLPSDRFSAERTGGSVSTLTIQRTQQEDSAVYLCASSREGGLWETQYFGPGTRLLVL.

The chain uses TRBV6-6 and TRBJ2-7, with 11 bases aligning to TRBD2. The CDR3 has 15 residues. After removal of 6 bases from V and 5 bases from J, the junction contained 9 bases not matched to a gene. CDR1 MNHNY and CDR2 SVGAGI come from the germline V gene (reference sequence). The CDR3 is CASRLTSGSSHEQYF. The CDR3 DNA is TGTGCCAGCAGACTAACTAGCGGGAGTTCCCACGAGCAGTACTTC.

The chain recombines TRBV28 with TRBJ2-3; maybe TRBD1 (6 bases). V shed 4 bases and J shed 4 bases, with 9 bases lying between them. CDR3 length: 13 amino acids. CDR1 MDHEN and CDR2 SYDVKM come from the germline V gene. CDR3 sequence (DNA): TGTGCCAGCAGTTCTTACAGGGCAGATACGCAGTATTTT. This sequence encodes CASSSYRADTQYF.

The chain recombines TRBV7-6 with TRBJ2-7; tentatively, D is TRBD1 (5 bases). In germline, CDR1 is SGHVS, CDR2 FNYEAQ. This CDR3 has 13 residues. V was pared by 5 bases and J by 4 bases, with 12 bases between. The CDR3 sequence is CASSEVQGYEQYF. Here the CDR3 DNA reads TGTGCCAGCAGCGAAGTCCAGGGTTACGAGCAGTACTTC.

The chain has TRBV28 and TRBJ1-4; D is perhaps TRBD1 (6 bases). The CDR3 is 14 amino acids. V lost 6 bases to trimming and J lost 8 bases, with 16 bases between them. Germline CDR1 MDHEN, CDR2 SYDVKM. CDR3 protein: CASSLTGNGEKLFF. The DNA for the CDR3 is TGTGCCAGCAGCCTAACAGGGAACGGCGAAAAACTGTTTTTT.